The 9 T cell receptor beta chains below all came from one sample that was sequenced in a study of T cell repertoires in cytomegalovirus infection. TCRdb reanalysed the reads using MiXCR and keeps one entry per CDR3 protein. The sample consists of over 450,000 distinct CDR3 sequences, around 11% of them appearing once. Sequencing was performed on PBMCs. The receptors derive from a human donor in good health (CMV status not recorded). Some clones in this sample may be carry-over from other donors' samples.

Remarks on this clonotype: This may be a read error: a much more frequent sequence differs by one nucleotide. The chain couples TRBV12-3 or TRBV12-4 to TRBJ1-1; no clear D. Trimming removed 2 bases from V and 8 bases from J, with 15 bases in between. The CDR3 has 14 residues. Written as DNA, the CDR3 is TGTGCCAGCAGTTTACAAGGTAGAGACTCCGAAGCTTTCTTT. Protein product: CASSLQGRDSEAFF.

There are many counts of this clonotype. The gene calls are TRBV7-6 and TRBJ2-7; the D gene is possibly TRBD1 (6 bases). V was cut by 1 base and J by 2 bases, with 12 bases left in between. This CDR3 region has 15 residues. CDR1 is SGHVS and CDR2 is FNYEAQ in the germline V gene. The CDR3 sequence is CASSLVQGVTYEQYF. DNA of the CDR3: TGTGCCAGCAGCTTAGTACAGGGTGTCACCTACGAGCAGTACTTC.

This clonotype was counted ten times or more. This chain connects TRBV25-1 to TRBJ1-5, with D uncertain. The length of the CDR3 is 14 residues. Per the germline V gene, CDR1 is MGHDK and CDR2 is SYGVNS. Trimming took off 1 base at V and 3 bases at J, with 7 bases between the two ends. CDR3 residues: CASSESGFNQPQHF. The CDR3, as DNA: TGTGCCAGCAGTGAATCTGGGTTCAATCAGCCCCAGCATTTT.

The rearrangement joins TRBV5-6 to TRBJ2-7; the match to TRBD1 covers 11 bases. Per germline, CDR1 SGHDT and CDR2 YYEEEE. The CDR3 sequence is 14 residues long. V was clipped by 6 bases and J by 2 bases; unmatched bases: 4. The CDR3 spells CASNPGQGAYEQYF. DNA of the CDR3: TGTGCCAGCAACCCGGGACAGGGGGCCTACGAGCAGTACTTC. The whole variable domain, filled in from reference TRBV5-6 and TRBJ2-7, reads DAGVTQSPTHLIKTRGQQVTLRCSPKSGHDTVSWYQQALGQGPQFIFQYYEEEERQRGNFPDRFSGHQFPNYSSELNVNALLLGDSALYLCASNPGQGAYEQYFGPGTRLTVT.

This clonotype came up many times. The chain carries TRBV7-8 and TRBJ2-3; D ambiguous. The CDR3 spans 15 residues. The germline gives CDR1 SGHVS, CDR2 FQNEAQ. V lost 6 bases and J lost 0, with 13 bases in between. DNA of the CDR3: TGTGCCAGCAGTTTCTCAGGCGGAAGCACAGATACGCAGTATTTT. Translation: CASSFSGGSTDTQYF.

This clonotype was counted at least ten times. In nucleotides, the CDR3 is TGCAGCGTGAGAAGGTCCTACGAGCAGTACTTC. The encoded protein is CSVRRSYEQYF. The chain combines TRBV29-1 with TRBJ2-7; unclear D gene. The CDR3 runs to 11 residues. The V gene's germline CDR1 is SQVTM and CDR2 ANQGSEA. V was clipped by 6 bases and J by 1 base, with 7 bases between them.

The table lists this clonotype with many counts. This rearrangement joins TRBV12-5 to TRBJ1-4; D ambiguous. Germline V gene sequence: CDR1 LGHNT, CDR2 FRNRAP. Trimming stripped 6 bases from V and 8 bases from J, with 16 bases between. The CDR3 contains 14 residues. The CDR3 loop reads CASGRLPVEEKLFF. CDR3 DNA: TGTGCTAGTGGCCGACTCCCCGTTGAAGAAAAACTGTTTTTT.

This clonotype was seen many times. The chain combines TRBV28 with TRBJ1-1; TRBD1 agrees at 11 bases. Germline CDR1 is MDHEN and CDR2 is SYDVKM. The J segment lost 6 bases and the V segment lost 4 bases, leaving 10 bases of the junction unmatched. This CDR3 has 16 residues. This chain's CDR3 is CASSSTGTGGYSEAFF. CDR3 nucleotide sequence: TGTGCCAGCAGTTCAACCGGGACAGGGGGGTATTCTGAAGCTTTCTTT. The whole variable domain, filled in from reference TRBV28 and TRBJ1-1, reads DVKVTQSSRYLVKRTGEKVFLECVQDMDHENMFWYRQDPGLGLRLIYFSYDVKMKEKGDIPEGYSVSREKKERFSLILESASTNQTSMYLCASSSTGTGGYSEAFFGQGTRLTVV.

The genes are TRBV10-3 and TRBJ2-7; TRBD1 is a possible D gene (6 bases). This CDR3 region has 13 residues. V lost 9 bases and J 3 bases, leaving 15 bases between the germline ends. CDR1 is ENHRY and CDR2 is SYGVKD in the germline V gene. The CDR3 loop reads CAIATGSDYEQYF. CDR3 nucleotide sequence: TGTGCCATAGCCACAGGGTCCGACTACGAGCAGTACTTC.